What follows are 20 T cell receptor beta chains derived from one specimen sequenced in a study of Ad26.COV2.S vaccination and SARS-CoV-2 variants. TCRdb's table, derived via immunoSEQ multiplex PCR, lists solely in-frame clones and lacks some. The sample lists some 350,000 clones; 90% were seen once. The treatment is: some 20 received Ad26.COV2.S at low or high dose, single or two shots; about five received placebo; per-sample allocation not given. Vaccine and placebo recipients were sampled on day 63 after the first injection. The sequencing here drew on peripheral blood, taken in a trial of Ad26.COV2.S vaccine versus placebo. These receptors originate from a person aged 18-60 years who received the Ad26.COV2.S COVID-19 vaccine or a placebo.

V usage is TRBV3-1 (or the pseudogene TRBV3-2) and J usage is TRBJ2-5, with D uncertain. This CDR3 is built from 13 residues. Trimming pared 1 base from V and 2 bases from J, leaving 5 bases between. Germline CDR1 and CDR2: LGHDT and YNNKEL (reference sequence). CDR3 in DNA: TGTGCCAGCAGCCAAGTCCCTCAAGAGACCCAGTACTTC. Its translation is CASSQVPQETQYF.

The chain carries TRBV7-3 and TRBJ2-2; D is unresolved. The CDR3 is 12 amino acids. With 5 bases removed from V and 3 bases from J, the gap between germline ends came to 4 bases. The germline V gene encodes CDR1 SGHTA and CDR2 FQGTGA. CDR3 region: CASSEYTGELFF. The DNA of the CDR3 is TGTGCCAGCAGCGAGTACACCGGGGAGCTGTTTTTT.

V usage is TRBV27 and J usage is TRBJ2-7, with D perhaps matching TRBD1 or TRBD2 (5 bases each). The length of the CDR3 is 12 residues. V was pared by 6 bases and J by 4 bases, with 10 bases between. The germline gives CDR1 MNHEY, CDR2 SMNVEV (reference sequence). CDR3 protein: CASRGVSYEQYF. The DNA for the CDR3 is TGTGCCAGCAGGGGGGTTTCTTACGAGCAGTACTTC.

The J gene is TRBJ2-7, the V gene TRBV29-1; no clear D. V lost 0 bases to trimming and J lost 7 bases, with 13 bases between them. The CDR3 has 13 residues. Germline loops: CDR1 SQVTM, CDR2 ANQGSEA. CDR3 region: CSVEEDGGLEQYF. The DNA for the CDR3 is TGCAGCGTTGAAGAGGATGGCGGCTTGGAGCAGTACTTC.

J is TRBJ1-6 and V is TRBV2, with D tentatively TRBD1 (5 bases). Germline CDR1 is SNHLY and CDR2 is FYNNEI. This CDR3 comprises 13 residues. The V end lost 11 bases, the J end lost 4 bases, and 12 bases lay between the germline ends. The CDR3: CASGAFYNSPLHF. CDR3 bases: TGTGCCTCCGGGGCTTTTTATAATTCACCCCTCCACTTT.

The chain uses TRBV27 and TRBJ2-1; tentatively, D is TRBD2 (5 bases). This CDR3 is built from 13 residues. Trimming shortened V by 7 bases and J by 5 bases, and 12 bases separated the two germline ends. Per the germline V gene, CDR1 is MNHEY and CDR2 is SMNVEV (reference sequence). The CDR3 protein is CASTTAGHNEQFF. The CDR3 region has the DNA TGTGCCAGCACGACGGCGGGTCACAATGAGCAGTTCTTC.

V usage is TRBV6-6 and J usage is TRBJ2-1; the D gene is possibly TRBD2 (6 bases). This CDR3 has 16 residues. In germline, CDR1 is MNHNY, CDR2 SVGAGI (reference sequence). The V gene lost 2 bases and the J gene lost 9 bases, with 20 bases spanning the gap. CDR3 nucleotide sequence: TGTGCCAGCAGTTACGGTGAGGGGAGAGGGCGGGGTGAGCAGTTCTTC. Translation: CASSYGEGRGRGEQFF.

The genes are TRBV14 and TRBJ1-2; no clear D. The CDR3 loop spans 14 amino acids. The V gene's germline CDR1 is SGHDN and CDR2 FVKESK. V dropped 3 bases and J dropped 8 bases, with 16 bases sitting between them. The CDR3 DNA reads as TGTGCCAGCAGCCATCTGGGCGGGTACGCAGGCTACACCTTC. It is translated as CASSHLGGYAGYTF.

The chain combines TRBV28 with TRBJ1-2; no definite D call. The CDR3 is made up of 13 amino acids. V was pared by 7 bases and J by 4 bases, with 13 bases between. Germline V gives CDR1 MDHEN, CDR2 SYDVKM. This chain's CDR3 is CASTLARSYGYTF. CDR3 DNA: TGTGCCAGCACCCTTGCGCGCAGCTATGGCTACACCTTC.

The V call is TRBV5-8, the J call TRBJ1-4; TRBD1 aligns across 10 bases. The CDR3 extends over 18 amino acids. Losses at the gene ends were 4 bases for V and 0 bases for J; bases not matched to a gene: 9. The germline gives CDR1 SGHTS, CDR2 YDEGEE. The CDR3 spells CASSKGTGAFATNEKLFF. The CDR3 DNA follows: TGTGCCAGCAGCAAAGGGACAGGGGCCTTTGCAACTAATGAAAAACTGTTTTTT. The full variable domain, completed using reference TRBV5-8 and TRBJ1-4, is EAGVTQSPTHLIKTRGQQATLRCSPISGHTSVYWYQQALGLGLQFLLWYDEGEERNRGNFPPRFSGRQFPNYSSELNVNALELEDSALYLCASSKGTGAFATNEKLFFGSGTQLSVL.

The chain is built from TRBV4-3 and TRBJ2-2; D could derive from TRBD1 or TRBD2 (5 bases each). Trimming cost V 3 bases and J 0 bases, with 11 bases left between them. There are 16 residues in the CDR3. CDR1 LGHNA and CDR2 YSLEER come from the germline V gene. CDR3 in amino acids: CASSQWGKANTGELFF. CDR3 nucleotides: TGCGCCAGCAGCCAGTGGGGGAAGGCGAACACCGGGGAGCTGTTTTTT.

The chain links TRBV7-9 to TRBJ1-2; possible D gene TRBD1, 5 bases. CDR1 is SEHNR, CDR2 FQNEAQ, per germline (reference sequence). This CDR3 spans 15 amino acids. The ends were cut back, 5 bases at V and 4 bases at J, with 17 bases in the middle. The CDR3 region has the DNA TGTGCCAGCAGCCTAATGACAGACTCAATCTATGGCTACACCTTC. Its translation is CASSLMTDSIYGYTF.

This clone was counted once. The chain has TRBV4-1 and TRBJ1-1; no firm D call. V was clipped by 3 bases and J by 11 bases, with 13 bases between them. The germline V gene encodes CDR1 MGHRA and CDR2 YSYEKL. The CDR3 has 12 amino acids. CDR3 DNA sequence: TGCGCCAGCAGCCAGACGGGTTTTCGGGCTTTCTTT. This codes for CASSQTGFRAFF.

V and J are TRBV18 and TRBJ2-3, with 9 positions matching TRBD2. Germline CDR1 is KGHSH and CDR2 is LQKENI. Trimming cost V 2 bases and J 4 bases; bases outside gene matches: 10. The CDR3 is made up of 17 amino acids. The CDR3 DNA reads TGTGCCAGCTCACCAAGGAACCTGGCGGGGGGGGCAGATACGCAGTATTTT. Translated: CASSPRNLAGGADTQYF.

The chain carries TRBV11-1 and TRBJ1-2; 7 nucleotides agree with TRBD1. V lost 2 bases, J lost 5 bases, and 8 bases stayed unmatched. This CDR3 comprises 15 residues. Per germline, CDR1 SGHAT and CDR2 FQDESV (reference sequence). In DNA, the CDR3 is TGTGCCAGCAGCTTAAGATTGGAGGGGGCTTATGGCTACACCTTC. Translated: CASSLRLEGAYGYTF.

The gene calls are TRBV6-2 or TRBV6-3 and TRBJ2-7; unclear D gene. The CDR3 is 14 residues long. V was shortened by 5 bases and J by 4 bases, with 15 bases between the two germline ends. CDR1 MNHEY and CDR2 SVGEGT come from the germline V gene. In DNA form, the CDR3 reads TGTGCCAGCAGTCCCGGACGGATCGTTTACGAGCAGTACGTC. Protein product: CASSPGRIVYEQYV.

J is TRBJ2-1 and V is TRBV11-3; D is ambiguous. CDR1 and CDR2 (germline): SGHNT, YENEEA. Trimming pared 1 base from V and 6 bases from J, leaving 7 bases between. The CDR3 extends over 13 amino acids. In DNA form, the CDR3 reads TGTGCCAGCAGCTTAGGCACAGTCAATGAGCAGTTCTTC. Its protein product is CASSLGTVNEQFF.

The chain employs TRBV11-3 and TRBJ1-1; unclear D gene. The CDR3 covers 13 residues. Germline V gene data show CDR1 as SGHNT and CDR2 as YENEEA. Trimming took 3 bases from V and 0 from J, leaving 5 bases between them. In DNA, the CDR3 is TGTGCCAGCAGCTTTTCCATGAACACTGAAGCTTTCTTT. This sequence encodes CASSFSMNTEAFF.

This clone was seen only once. The V gene is TRBV11-3, the J gene TRBJ2-6; TRBD1 might be the D (6 bases). The CDR3 is made up of 16 amino acids. Germline V CDR1 and CDR2: SGHNT, YENEEA. The V and J ends lost 4 bases and 3 bases respectively, with 13 bases between them. The CDR3 region is CASSWDNGYGANVLTF. The CDR3 bases are TGTGCCAGCAGCTGGGACAATGGTTATGGGGCCAACGTCCTGACTTTC.

The V and J genes are TRBV3-1 (or the pseudogene TRBV3-2) and TRBJ1-5; 9 bases match TRBD1. CDR3 length equals 18 residues. Germline CDR1 LGHDT, CDR2 YNNKEL (reference sequence). V lost 0 bases to trimming and J lost 4 bases; unmatched junction nucleotides: 10. The CDR3 protein is CASSQEGRTGGENQPQHF. CDR3 coding DNA: TGTGCCAGCAGCCAAGAGGGTCGTACAGGGGGCGAAAATCAGCCCCAGCATTTT.